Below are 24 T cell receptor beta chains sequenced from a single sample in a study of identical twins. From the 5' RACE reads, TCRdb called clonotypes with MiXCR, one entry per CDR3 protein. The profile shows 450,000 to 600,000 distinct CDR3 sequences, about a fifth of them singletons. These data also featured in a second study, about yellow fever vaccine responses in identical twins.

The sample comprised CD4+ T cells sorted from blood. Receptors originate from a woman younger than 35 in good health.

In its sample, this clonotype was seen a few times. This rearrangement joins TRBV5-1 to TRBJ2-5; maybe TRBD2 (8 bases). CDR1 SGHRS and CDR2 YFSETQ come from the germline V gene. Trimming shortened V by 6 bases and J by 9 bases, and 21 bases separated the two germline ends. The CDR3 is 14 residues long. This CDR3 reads CASNIAGPQGAQYF. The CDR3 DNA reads TGCGCCAGCAATATAGCGGGGCCCCAGGGGGCCCAGTACTTC.

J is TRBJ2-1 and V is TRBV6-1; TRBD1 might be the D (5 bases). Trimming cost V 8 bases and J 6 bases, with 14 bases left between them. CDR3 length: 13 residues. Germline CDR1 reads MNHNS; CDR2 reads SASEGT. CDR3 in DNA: TGTGCCAGCGGCTCCCAGGGCGGCAATGAGCAGTTCTTC. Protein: CASGSQGGNEQFF.

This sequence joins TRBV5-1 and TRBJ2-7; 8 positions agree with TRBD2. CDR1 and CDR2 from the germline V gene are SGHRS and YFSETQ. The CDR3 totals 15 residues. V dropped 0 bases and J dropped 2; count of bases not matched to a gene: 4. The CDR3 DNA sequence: TGCGCCAGCAGCTTGGTAGGAGCGGGAGCCTACGAGCAGTACTTC. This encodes CASSLVGAGAYEQYF.

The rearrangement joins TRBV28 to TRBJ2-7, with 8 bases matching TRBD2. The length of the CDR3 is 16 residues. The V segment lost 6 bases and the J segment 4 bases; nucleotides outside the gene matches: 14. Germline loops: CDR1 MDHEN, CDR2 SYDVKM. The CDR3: CASSEGGAGVSYEQYF. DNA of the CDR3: TGTGCCAGCAGCGAGGGGGGAGCGGGAGTTTCGTACGAGCAGTACTTC.

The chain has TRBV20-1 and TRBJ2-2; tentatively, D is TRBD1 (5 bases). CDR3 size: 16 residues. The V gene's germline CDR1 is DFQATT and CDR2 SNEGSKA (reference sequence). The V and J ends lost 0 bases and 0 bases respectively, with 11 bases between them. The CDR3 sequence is CSARDVGAPNTGELFF. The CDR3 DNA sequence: TGCAGTGCTAGAGATGTAGGGGCACCGAACACCGGGGAGCTGTTTTTT.

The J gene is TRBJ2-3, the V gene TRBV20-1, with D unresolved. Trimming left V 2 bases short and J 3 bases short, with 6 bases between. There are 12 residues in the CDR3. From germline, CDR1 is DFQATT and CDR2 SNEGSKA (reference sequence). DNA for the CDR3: TGCAGTGCTAGACCGCTTACAGATACGCAGTATTTT. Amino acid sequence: CSARPLTDTQYF.

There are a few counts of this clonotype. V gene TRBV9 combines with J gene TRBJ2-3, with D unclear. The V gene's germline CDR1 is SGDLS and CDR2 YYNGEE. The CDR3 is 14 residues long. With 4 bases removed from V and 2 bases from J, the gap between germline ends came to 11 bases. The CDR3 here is CASSPRPNTDTQYF. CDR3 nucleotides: TGTGCCAGCAGCCCACGCCCTAACACAGATACGCAGTATTTT.

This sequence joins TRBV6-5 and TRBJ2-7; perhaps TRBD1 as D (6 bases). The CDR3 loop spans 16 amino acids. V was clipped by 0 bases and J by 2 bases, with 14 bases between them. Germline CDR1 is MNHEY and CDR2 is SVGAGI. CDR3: CASSYSRTALAYEQYF. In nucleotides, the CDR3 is TGTGCCAGCAGTTACTCGCGGACAGCGCTAGCCTACGAGCAGTACTTC.

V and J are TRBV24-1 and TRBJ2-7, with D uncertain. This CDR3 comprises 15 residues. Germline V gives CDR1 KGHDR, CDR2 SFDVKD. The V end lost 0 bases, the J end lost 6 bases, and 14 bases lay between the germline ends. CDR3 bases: TGTGCCACCAGTGATTTGGTCGCCGTCTCGGCCGAGCAGTACTTC. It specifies CATSDLVAVSAEQYF.

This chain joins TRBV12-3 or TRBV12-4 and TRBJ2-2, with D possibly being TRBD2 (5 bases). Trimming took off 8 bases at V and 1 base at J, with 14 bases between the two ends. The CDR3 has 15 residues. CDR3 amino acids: CASSVGSLNTGELFF. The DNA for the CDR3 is TGTGCCAGCTCGGTGGGGAGTCTGAACACCGGGGAGCTGTTTTTT.

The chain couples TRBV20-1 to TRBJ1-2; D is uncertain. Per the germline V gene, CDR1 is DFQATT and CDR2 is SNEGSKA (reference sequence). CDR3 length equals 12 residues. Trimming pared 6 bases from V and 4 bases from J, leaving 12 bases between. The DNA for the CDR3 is TGCAGTGCCAACCACGAGTTCTATGGCTACACCTTC. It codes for CSANHEFYGYTF.

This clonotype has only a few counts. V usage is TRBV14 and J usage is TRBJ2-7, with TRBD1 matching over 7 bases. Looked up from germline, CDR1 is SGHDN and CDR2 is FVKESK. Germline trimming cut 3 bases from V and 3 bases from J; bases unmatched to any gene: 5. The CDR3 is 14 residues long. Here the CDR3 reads CASSQRQGFYEQYF. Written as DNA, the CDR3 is TGTGCCAGCAGCCAGAGACAGGGCTTCTACGAGCAGTACTTC.

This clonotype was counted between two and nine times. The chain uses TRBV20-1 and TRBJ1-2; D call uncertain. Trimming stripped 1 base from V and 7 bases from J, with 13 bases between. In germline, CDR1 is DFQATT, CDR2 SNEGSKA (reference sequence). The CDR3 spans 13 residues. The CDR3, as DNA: TGCAGTGCTAGAGTCCGGTTTCCGGGTGGCTACACCTTC. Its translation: CSARVRFPGGYTF.

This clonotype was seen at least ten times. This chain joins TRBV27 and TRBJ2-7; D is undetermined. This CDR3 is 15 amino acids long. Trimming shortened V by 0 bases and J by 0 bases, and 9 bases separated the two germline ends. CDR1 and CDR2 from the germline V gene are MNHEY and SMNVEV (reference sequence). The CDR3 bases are TGTGCCAGCAGTTTATCGGCCAGCTACTCCTACGAGCAGTACTTC. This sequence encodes CASSLSASYSYEQYF.

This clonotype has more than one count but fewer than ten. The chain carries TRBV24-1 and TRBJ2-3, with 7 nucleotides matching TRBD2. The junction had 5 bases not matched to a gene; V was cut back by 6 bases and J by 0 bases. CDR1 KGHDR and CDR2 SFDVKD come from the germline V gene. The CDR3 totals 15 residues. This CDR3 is CATSLGGASTDTQYF. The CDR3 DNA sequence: TGTGCCACCAGTCTGGGAGGGGCTAGCACAGATACGCAGTATTTT.

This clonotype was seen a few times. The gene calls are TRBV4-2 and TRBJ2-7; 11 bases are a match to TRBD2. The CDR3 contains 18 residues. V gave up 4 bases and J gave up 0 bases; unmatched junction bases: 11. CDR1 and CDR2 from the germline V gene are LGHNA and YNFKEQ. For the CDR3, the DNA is TGTGCCAGCAGCCGCTTTTCGGCTAGCGGGAGGAGCTCCTACGAGCAGTACTTC. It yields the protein CASSRFSASGRSSYEQYF.

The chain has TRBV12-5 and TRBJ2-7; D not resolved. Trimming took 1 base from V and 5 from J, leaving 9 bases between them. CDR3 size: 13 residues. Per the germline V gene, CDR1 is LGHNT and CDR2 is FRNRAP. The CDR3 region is CASGLGFLNEQYF. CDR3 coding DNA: TGTGCTAGTGGTTTGGGCTTTCTAAACGAGCAGTACTTC.

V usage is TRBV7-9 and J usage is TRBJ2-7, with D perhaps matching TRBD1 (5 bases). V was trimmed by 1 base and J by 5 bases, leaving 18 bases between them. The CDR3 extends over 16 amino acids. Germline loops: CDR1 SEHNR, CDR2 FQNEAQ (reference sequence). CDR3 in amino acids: CASSLGVGPLKDEQYF. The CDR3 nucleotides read TGTGCCAGCAGCTTAGGAGTGGGGCCGTTAAAGGACGAGCAGTACTTC.

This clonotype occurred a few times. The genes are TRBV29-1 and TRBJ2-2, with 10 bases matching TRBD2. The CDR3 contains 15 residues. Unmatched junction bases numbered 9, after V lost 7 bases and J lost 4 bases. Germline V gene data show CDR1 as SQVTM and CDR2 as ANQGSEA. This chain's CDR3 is CSARLTSGFTGELFF. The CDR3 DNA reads TGCAGCGCCCGGTTGACTAGCGGGTTCACCGGGGAGCTGTTTTTT.

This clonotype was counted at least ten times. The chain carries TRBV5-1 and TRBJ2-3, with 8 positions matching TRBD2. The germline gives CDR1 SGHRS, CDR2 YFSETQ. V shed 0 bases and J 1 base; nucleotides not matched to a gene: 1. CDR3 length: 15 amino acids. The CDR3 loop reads CASSLVTSGTDTQYF. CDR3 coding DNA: TGCGCCAGCAGCTTGGTGACTAGCGGCACAGATACGCAGTATTTT.

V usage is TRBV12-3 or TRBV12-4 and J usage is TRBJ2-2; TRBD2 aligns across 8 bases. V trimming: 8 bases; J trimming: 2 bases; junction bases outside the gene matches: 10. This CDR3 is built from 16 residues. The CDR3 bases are TGTGCCAGCCGCCCTACCCGGGGGGGAAACACCGGGGAGCTGTTTTTT. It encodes CASRPTRGGNTGELFF.

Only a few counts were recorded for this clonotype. CDR3 amino acids: CSARDGARPQHF. Written as DNA, the CDR3 is TGCAGTGCTAGAGATGGGGCTAGGCCCCAGCATTTT. V usage is TRBV20-1 and J usage is TRBJ1-5; D is perhaps TRBD1 (5 bases). This CDR3 has 12 amino acids. Germline-derived CDR1 and CDR2 are DFQATT and SNEGSKA (reference sequence). V was clipped by 0 bases and J by 9 bases, with 9 bases between them.

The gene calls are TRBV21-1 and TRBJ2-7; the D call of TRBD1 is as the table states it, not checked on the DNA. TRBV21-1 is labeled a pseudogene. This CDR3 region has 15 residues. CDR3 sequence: CASSTAGGYSYEQYV. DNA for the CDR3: TGTGCCAGCAGTACTGCAGGGGGGTATTCCTACGAGCAGTACGTC.

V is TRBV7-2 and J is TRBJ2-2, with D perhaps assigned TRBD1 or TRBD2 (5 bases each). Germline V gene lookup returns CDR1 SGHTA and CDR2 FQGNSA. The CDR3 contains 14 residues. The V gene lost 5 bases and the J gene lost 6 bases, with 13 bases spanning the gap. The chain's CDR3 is CASSRGGLSGELFF. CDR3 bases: TGTGCCAGCAGCCGGGGCGGCCTCTCCGGGGAGCTGTTTTTT. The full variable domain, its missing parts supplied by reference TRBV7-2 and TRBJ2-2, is GAGVSQSPSNKVTEKGKDVELRCDPISGHTALYWYRQSLGQGLEFLIYFQGNSAPDKSGLPSDRFSAERTGGSVSTLTIQRTQQEDSAVYLCASSRGGLSGELFFGEGSRLTVL.